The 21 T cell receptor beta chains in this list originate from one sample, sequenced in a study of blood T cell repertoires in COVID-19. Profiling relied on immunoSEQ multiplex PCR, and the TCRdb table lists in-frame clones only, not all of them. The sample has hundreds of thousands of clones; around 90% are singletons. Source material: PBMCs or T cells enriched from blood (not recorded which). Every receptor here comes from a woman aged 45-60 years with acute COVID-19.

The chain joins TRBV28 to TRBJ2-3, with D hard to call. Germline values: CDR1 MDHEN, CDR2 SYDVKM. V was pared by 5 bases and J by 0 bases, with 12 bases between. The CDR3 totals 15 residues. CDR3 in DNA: TGTGCCAGCAGTGGAGTAGACGGAAGCACAGATACGCAGTATTTT. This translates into CASSGVDGSTDTQYF.

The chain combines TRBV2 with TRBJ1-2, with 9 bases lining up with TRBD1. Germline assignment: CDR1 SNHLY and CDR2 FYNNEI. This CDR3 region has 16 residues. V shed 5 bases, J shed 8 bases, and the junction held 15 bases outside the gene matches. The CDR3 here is CASSQPGQGRGQGYTF. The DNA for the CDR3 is TGTGCCAGCAGTCAACCGGGACAGGGAAGGGGGCAAGGCTACACCTTC.

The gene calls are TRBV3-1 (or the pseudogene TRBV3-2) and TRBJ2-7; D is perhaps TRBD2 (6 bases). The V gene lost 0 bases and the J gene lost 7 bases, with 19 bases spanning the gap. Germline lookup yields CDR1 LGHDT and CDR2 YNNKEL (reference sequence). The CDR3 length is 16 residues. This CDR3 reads CASSQDPAGSVGEQYF. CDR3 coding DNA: TGTGCCAGCAGCCAAGATCCGGCGGGATCGGTCGGGGAGCAGTACTTC.

The CDR3 region is CASSVRGLAGAGGNTGELFF. The CDR3, as DNA: TGTGCCAGCAGTGTGAGGGGACTAGCGGGAGCAGGGGGAAACACCGGGGAGCTGTTTTTT. The chain employs TRBV2 and TRBJ2-2, with 14 bases lining up with TRBD2. Germline assignment: CDR1 SNHLY and CDR2 FYNNEI. V lost 4 bases, J lost 2 bases, and 12 bases stayed unmatched. The length of the CDR3 is 20 residues.

Here the CDR3 reads CASSTLQQGGKDTIYF. In DNA form, the CDR3 reads TGTGCCAGTAGTACCCTGCAACAGGGTGGAAAGGACACCATATATTTT. The chain recombines TRBV19 with TRBJ1-3; TRBD1 is a possible D gene (6 bases). The CDR3 loop spans 16 amino acids. V was cut by 4 bases and J by 8 bases, with 21 bases left in between. Looked up from germline, CDR1 is LNHDA and CDR2 is SQIVND (reference sequence).

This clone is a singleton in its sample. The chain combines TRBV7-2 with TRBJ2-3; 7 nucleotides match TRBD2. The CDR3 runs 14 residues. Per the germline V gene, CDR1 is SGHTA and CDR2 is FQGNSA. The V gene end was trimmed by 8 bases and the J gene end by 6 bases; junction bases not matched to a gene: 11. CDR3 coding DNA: TGTGCCAGCTGGGGGGGGTTGGGGAGGGATACGCAGTATTTT. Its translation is CASWGGLGRDTQYF.

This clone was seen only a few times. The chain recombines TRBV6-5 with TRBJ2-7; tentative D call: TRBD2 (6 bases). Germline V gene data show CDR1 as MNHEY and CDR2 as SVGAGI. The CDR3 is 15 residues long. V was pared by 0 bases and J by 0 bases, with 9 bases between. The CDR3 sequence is CASSYSWTTSYEQYF. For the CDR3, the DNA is TGTGCCAGCAGTTACTCGTGGACTACCTCCTACGAGCAGTACTTC.

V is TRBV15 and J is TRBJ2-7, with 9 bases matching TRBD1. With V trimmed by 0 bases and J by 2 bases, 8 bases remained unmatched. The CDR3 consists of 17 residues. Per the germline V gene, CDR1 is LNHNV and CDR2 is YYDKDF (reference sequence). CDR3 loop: CATSRDWGTGNAYEQYF. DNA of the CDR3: TGTGCCACCAGCAGAGATTGGGGGACAGGGAACGCCTACGAGCAGTACTTC.

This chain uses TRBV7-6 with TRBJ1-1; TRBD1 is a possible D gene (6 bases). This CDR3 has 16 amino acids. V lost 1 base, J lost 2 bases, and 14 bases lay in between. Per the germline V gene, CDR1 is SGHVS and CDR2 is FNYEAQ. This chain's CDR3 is CASSLGGGTFNTEAFF. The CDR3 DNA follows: TGTGCCAGCAGCTTAGGCGGGGGGACATTCAACACTGAAGCTTTCTTT.

The CDR3 sequence: CASSAGTIRPGELFF. CDR3 DNA sequence: TGTGCCAGCAGCGCGGGGACTATCCGACCCGGGGAGCTGTTTTTT. The J gene is TRBJ2-2, the V gene TRBV9; 7 positions match TRBD2. J was trimmed by 6 bases and V by 3 bases; bases with no gene match: 8. Germline values: CDR1 SGDLS, CDR2 YYNGEE. CDR3 length: 15 amino acids. Filled out from reference TRBV9 and TRBJ2-2, the complete variable domain reads DSGVTQTPKHLITATGQRVTLRCSPRSGDLSVYWYQQSLDQGLQFLIQYYNGEERAKGNILERFSAQQFPDLHSELNLSSLELGDSALYFCASSAGTIRPGELFFGEGSRLTVL.

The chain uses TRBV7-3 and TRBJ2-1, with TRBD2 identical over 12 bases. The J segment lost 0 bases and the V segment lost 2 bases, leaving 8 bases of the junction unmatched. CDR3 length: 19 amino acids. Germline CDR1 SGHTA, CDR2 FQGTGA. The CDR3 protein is CASSLAPLLAGGSYNEQFF. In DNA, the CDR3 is TGTGCCAGCAGCTTAGCTCCTTTACTAGCGGGGGGCTCCTACAATGAGCAGTTCTTC.

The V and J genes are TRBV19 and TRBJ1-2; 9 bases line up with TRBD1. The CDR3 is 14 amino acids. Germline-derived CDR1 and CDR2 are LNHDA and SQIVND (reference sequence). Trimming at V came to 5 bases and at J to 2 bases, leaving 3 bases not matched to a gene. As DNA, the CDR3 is TGTGCCAGTAGTTTTGGGACAGGGAACTATGGCTACACCTTC. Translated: CASSFGTGNYGYTF.

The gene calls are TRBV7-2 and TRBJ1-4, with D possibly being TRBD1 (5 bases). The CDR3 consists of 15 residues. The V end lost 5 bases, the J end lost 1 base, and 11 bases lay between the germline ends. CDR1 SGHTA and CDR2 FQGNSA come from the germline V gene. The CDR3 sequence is CASSRDSLTNEKLFF. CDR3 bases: TGTGCCAGCAGCCGCGACAGTCTAACTAATGAAAAACTGTTTTTT.

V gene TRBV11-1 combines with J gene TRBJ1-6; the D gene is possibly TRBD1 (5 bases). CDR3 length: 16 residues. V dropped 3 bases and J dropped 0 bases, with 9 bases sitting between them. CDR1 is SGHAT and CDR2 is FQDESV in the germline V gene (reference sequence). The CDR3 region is CASSFTGVSYNSPLHF. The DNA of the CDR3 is TGTGCCAGCAGCTTTACAGGAGTCTCCTATAATTCACCCCTCCACTTT.

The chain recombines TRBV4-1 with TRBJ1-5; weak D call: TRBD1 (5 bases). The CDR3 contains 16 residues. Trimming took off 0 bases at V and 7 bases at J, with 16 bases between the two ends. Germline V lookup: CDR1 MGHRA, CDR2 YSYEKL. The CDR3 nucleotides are TGCGCCAGCAGCCAAGAGGCCGGGAGGGGACGGCAGCCCCAGCATTTT. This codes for CASSQEAGRGRQPQHF.

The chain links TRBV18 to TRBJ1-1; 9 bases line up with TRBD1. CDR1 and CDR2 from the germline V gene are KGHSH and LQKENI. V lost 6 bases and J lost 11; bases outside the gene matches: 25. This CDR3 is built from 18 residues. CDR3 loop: CASSPRGIIRDRELGAFF. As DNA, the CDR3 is TGTGCCAGCTCCCCAAGAGGTATAATCCGGGACAGGGAGTTAGGTGCTTTCTTT.

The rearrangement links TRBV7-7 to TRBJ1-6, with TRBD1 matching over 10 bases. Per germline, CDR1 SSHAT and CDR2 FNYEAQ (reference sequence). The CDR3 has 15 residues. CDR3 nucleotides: TGTGAAGAAGTGGGACAGGGGACCTATAATTCACCCCTCCACTTT. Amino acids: CEEVGQGTYNSPLHF. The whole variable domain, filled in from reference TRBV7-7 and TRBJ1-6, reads GAGVSQSPRYKVTKRGQDVTLRCDPISSHATLYWYQQALGQGPEFLTYFNYEAQPDKSGLPSDRFSAERPEGSISTLTIQRTEQRDSAMYRCEEVGQGTYNSPLHFGNGTRLTVT.

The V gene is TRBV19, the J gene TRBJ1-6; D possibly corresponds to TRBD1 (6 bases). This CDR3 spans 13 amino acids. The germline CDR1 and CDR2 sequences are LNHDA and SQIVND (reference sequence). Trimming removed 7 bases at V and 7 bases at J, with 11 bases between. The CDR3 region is CASNKGGNSPLHF. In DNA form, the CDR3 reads TGTGCCAGTAATAAGGGGGGGAATTCACCCCTCCACTTT.

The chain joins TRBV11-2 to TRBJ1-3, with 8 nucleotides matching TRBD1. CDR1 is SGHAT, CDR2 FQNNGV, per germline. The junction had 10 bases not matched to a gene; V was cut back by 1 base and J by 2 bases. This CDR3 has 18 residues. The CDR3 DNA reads TGTGCCAGCAGCTTAGGTCCCGGACAGGGCATAACTGGAAACACCATATATTTT. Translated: CASSLGPGQGITGNTIYF.

The CDR3 bases are TGTGCCAGCAGCTTAACGGGGTGGTTTTTGGACGAGCAGTACTTC. It translates to CASSLTGWFLDEQYF. The gene calls are TRBV7-9 and TRBJ2-7, with a possible D match to TRBD2 (5 bases). Germline CDR1 SEHNR, CDR2 FQNEAQ (reference sequence). Trimming shortened V by 2 bases and J by 5 bases, and 16 bases separated the two germline ends. The CDR3 has 15 residues.

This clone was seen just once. The DNA for the CDR3 is TGTGCCAGCAGTTCCAGGACTACTCCCAACACCGGGGAGCTGTTTTTT. It codes for CASSSRTTPNTGELFF. This rearrangement joins TRBV27 to TRBJ2-2, with D maybe TRBD2 (6 bases). The V and J ends lost 4 bases and 2 bases respectively, with 14 bases between them. Germline lookup yields CDR1 MNHEY and CDR2 SMNVEV (reference sequence). The CDR3 extends over 16 amino acids.